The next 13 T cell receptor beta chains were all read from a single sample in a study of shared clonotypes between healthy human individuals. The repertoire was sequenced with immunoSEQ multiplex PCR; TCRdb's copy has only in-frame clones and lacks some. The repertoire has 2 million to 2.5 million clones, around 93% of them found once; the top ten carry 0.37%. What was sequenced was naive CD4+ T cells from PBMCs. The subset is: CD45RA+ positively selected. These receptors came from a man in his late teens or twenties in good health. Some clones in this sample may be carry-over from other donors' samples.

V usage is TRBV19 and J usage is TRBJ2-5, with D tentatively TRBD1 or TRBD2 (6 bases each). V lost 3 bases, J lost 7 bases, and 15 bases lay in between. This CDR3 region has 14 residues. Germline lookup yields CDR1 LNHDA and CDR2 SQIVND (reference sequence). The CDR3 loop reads CASSIGGGGSTQYF. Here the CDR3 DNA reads TGTGCCAGTAGTATCGGAGGAGGGGGGTCGACCCAGTACTTC.

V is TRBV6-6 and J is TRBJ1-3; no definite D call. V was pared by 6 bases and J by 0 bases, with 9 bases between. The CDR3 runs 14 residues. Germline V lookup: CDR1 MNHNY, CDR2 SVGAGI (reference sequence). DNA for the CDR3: TGTGCCAGCAGCTATAAGGGCTCTGGAAACACCATATATTTT. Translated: CASSYKGSGNTIYF.

CDR3 sequence reads: CASSAEGSGNIQYF. CDR3 DNA: TGTGCCAGCAGCGCCGAGGGGAGTGGGAACATTCAGTACTTC. The rearrangement uses TRBV5-6 and TRBJ2-4; tentatively, D is TRBD1 or TRBD2 (5 bases each). Germline V gene lookup returns CDR1 SGHDT and CDR2 YYEEEE. Trimming removed 4 bases at V and 7 bases at J, with 15 bases between. The CDR3 extends over 14 amino acids. Full variable domain (remainder filled in from reference TRBV5-6 and TRBJ2-4): DAGVTQSPTHLIKTRGQQVTLRCSPKSGHDTVSWYQQALGQGPQFIFQYYEEEERQRGNFPDRFSGHQFPNYSSELNVNALLLGDSALYLCASSAEGSGNIQYFGAGTRLSVL.

CDR3 amino acids: CASSPSHSNQPQHF. The CDR3 DNA reads TGTGCCAGCAGCCCATCTCATAGCAATCAGCCCCAGCATTTT. V and J are TRBV28 and TRBJ1-5; D not certain. Germline V gene sequence: CDR1 MDHEN, CDR2 SYDVKM. The CDR3 is 14 amino acids. Trimming left V 6 bases short and J 0 bases short, with 9 bases between.

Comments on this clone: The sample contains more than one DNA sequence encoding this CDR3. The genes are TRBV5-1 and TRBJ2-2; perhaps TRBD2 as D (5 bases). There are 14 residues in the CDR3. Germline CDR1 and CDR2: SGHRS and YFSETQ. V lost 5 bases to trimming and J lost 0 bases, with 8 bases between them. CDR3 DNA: TGCGCCAGCAGGGCCGGGGCGAACACCGGGGAGCTGTTTTTT. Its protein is CASRAGANTGELFF.

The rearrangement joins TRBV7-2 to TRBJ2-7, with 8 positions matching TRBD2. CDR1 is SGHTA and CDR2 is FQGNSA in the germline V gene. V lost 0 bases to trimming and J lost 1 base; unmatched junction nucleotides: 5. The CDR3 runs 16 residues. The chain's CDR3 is CASSLASGGGSYEQYF. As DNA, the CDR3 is TGTGCCAGCAGCTTAGCGTCTGGCGGGGGGTCCTACGAGCAGTACTTC.

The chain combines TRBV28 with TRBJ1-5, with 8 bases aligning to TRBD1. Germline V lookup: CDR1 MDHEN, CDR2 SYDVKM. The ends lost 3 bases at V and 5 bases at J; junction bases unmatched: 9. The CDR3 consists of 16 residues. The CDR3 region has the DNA TGTGCCAGCAGTTTGCAGGACAGGGCTATCGATCAGCCCCAGCATTTT. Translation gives CASSLQDRAIDQPQHF.

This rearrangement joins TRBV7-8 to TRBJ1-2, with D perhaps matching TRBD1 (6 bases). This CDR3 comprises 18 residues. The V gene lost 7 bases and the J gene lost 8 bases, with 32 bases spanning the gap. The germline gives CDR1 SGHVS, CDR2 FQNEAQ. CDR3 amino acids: CASTHLGGGLVVTIGYTF. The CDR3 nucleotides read TGTGCCAGCACCCATTTGGGTGGGGGGCTAGTTGTGACTATCGGCTACACCTTC.

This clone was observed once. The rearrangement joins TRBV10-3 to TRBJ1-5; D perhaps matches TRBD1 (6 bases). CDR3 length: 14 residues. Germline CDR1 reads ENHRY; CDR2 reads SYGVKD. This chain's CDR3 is CAIAPGGGNQPQHF. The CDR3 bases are TGTGCTATCGCCCCGGGGGGCGGCAATCAGCCCCAGCATTTT.

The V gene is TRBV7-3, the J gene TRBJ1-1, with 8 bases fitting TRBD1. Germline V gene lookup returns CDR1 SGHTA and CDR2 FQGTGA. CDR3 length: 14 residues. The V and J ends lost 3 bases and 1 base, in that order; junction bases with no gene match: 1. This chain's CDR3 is CASSFQGANTEAFF. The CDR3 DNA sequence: TGTGCCAGCAGCTTCCAGGGGGCGAACACTGAAGCTTTCTTT.

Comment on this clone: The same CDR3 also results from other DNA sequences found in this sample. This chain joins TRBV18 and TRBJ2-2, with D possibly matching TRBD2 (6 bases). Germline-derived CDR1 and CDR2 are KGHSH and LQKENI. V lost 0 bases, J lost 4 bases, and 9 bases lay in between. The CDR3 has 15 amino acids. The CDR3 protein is CASSPPRGGTGELFF. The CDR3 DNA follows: TGTGCCAGCTCACCACCGCGGGGCGGCACCGGGGAGCTGTTTTTT.

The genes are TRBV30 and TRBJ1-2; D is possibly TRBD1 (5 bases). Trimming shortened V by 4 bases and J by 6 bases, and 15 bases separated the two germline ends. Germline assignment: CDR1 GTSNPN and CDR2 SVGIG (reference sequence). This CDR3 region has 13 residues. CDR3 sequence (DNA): TGTGCCTGGATACAGGTGATACGAAATGGCTACACCTTC. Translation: CAWIQVIRNGYTF.

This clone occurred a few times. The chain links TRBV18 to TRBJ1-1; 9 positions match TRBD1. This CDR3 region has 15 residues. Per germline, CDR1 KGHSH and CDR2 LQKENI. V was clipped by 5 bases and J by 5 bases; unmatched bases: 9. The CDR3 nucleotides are TGTGCCAGCTCAGCGCGGAGGACAGGGGCAACTGAAGCTTTCTTT. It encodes CASSARRTGATEAFF.